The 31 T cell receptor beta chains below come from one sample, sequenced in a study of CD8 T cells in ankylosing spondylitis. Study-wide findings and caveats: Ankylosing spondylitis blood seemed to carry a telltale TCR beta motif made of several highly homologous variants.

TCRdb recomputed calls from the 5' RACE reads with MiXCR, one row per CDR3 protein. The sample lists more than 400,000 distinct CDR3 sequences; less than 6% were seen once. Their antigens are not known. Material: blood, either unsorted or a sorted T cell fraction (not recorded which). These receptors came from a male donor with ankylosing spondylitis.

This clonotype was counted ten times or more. The CDR3 sequence is CASSLASTGQAYEQYF. The CDR3, as DNA: TGTGCCAGCAGCTTAGCGTCCACGGGACAGGCGTACGAGCAGTACTTC. This chain uses TRBV7-2 with TRBJ2-7, with 8 nucleotides matching TRBD1. Germline V CDR1 and CDR2: SGHTA, FQGNSA. This CDR3 comprises 16 residues. Trimming removed 0 bases from V and 4 bases from J; junction bases left unmatched: 8.

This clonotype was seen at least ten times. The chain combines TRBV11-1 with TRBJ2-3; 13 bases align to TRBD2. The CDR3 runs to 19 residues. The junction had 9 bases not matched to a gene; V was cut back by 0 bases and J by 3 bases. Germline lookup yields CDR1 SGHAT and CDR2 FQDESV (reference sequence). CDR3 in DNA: TGTGCCAGCAGCTTAGCCGCCCTACCGACTAGCGGGAGGACAGATACGCAGTATTTT. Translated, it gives CASSLAALPTSGRTDTQYF. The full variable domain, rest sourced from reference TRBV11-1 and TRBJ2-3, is EAEVAQSPRYKITEKSQAVAFWCDPISGHATLYWYRQILGQGPELLVQFQDESVVDDSQLPKDRFSAERLKGVDSTLKIQPAELGDSAMYLCASSLAALPTSGRTDTQYFGPGTRLTVL.

The chain's CDR3 is CASTTGPTDTQYF. For the CDR3, the DNA is TGCGCCAGCACGACAGGGCCCACAGATACGCAGTATTTT. The rearrangement joins TRBV5-1 to TRBJ2-3, with 7 bases identical to TRBD1. V lost 6 bases and J lost 2; bases outside the gene matches: 3. CDR3 length equals 13 residues. Germline values: CDR1 SGHRS, CDR2 YFSETQ.

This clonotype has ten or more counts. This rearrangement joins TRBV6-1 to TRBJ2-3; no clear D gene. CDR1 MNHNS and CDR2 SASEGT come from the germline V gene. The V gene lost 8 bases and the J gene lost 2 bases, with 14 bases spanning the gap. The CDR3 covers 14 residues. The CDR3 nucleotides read TGTGCCAGCCGGAGAGAACAACCCACAGATACGCAGTATTTT. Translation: CASRREQPTDTQYF.

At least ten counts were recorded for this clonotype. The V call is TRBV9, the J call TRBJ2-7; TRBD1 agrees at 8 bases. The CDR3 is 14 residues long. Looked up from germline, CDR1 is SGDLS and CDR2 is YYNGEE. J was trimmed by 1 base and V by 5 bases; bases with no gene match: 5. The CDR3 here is CASSAGGESYEQYF. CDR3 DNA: TGTGCCAGCAGTGCAGGGGGCGAATCCTACGAGCAGTACTTC.

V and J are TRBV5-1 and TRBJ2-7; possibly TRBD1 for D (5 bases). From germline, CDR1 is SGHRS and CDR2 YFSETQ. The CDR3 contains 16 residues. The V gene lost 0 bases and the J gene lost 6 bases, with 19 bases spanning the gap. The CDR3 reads CASSLVPLGRAGEQYF. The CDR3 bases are TGCGCCAGCAGCTTGGTCCCTTTGGGCAGGGCCGGCGAGCAGTACTTC.

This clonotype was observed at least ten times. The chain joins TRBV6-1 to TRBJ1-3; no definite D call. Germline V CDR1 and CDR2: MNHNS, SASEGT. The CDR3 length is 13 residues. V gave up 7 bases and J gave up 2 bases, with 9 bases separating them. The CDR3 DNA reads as TGTGCCAGCACCCCCTGGCCTGGAAACACCATATATTTT. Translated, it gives CASTPWPGNTIYF.

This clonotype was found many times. The CDR3 reads CASSSPSAGTYEQYF. The DNA for the CDR3 is TGTGCCAGCAGTTCACCCTCTGCGGGGACCTACGAGCAGTACTTC. The chain recombines TRBV28 with TRBJ2-7, with a tentative D call TRBD2 (6 bases). Germline V lookup: CDR1 MDHEN, CDR2 SYDVKM. Trimming took 4 bases from V and 2 from J, leaving 15 bases between them. The length of the CDR3 is 15 residues.

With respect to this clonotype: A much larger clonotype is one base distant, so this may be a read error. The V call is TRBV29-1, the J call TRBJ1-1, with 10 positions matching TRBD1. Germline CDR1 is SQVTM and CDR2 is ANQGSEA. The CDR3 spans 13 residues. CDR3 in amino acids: CSGTGQGNTEAYF. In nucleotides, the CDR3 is TGCAGCGGAACGGGACAGGGGAACACTGAAGCTTACTTT.

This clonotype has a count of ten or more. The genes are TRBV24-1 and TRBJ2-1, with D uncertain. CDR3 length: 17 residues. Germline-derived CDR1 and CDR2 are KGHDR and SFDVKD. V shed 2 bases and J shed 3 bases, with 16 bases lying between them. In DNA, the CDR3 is TGTGCCACCAGTGATTCCCCCGGGCGGTTCATCTACAATGAGCAGTTCTTC. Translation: CATSDSPGRFIYNEQFF.

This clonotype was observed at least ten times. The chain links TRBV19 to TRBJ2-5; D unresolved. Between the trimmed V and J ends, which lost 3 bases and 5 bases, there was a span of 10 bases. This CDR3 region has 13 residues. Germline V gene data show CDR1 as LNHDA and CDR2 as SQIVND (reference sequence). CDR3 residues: CASSIRDTETQYF. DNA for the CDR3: TGTGCCAGTAGTATCCGAGACACCGAGACCCAGTACTTC.

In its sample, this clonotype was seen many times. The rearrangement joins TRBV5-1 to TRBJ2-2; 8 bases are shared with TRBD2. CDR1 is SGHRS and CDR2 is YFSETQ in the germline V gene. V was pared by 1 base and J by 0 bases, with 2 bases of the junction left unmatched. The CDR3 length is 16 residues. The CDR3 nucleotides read TGCGCCAGCAGCTTGACTAGCGGACCGAACACCGGGGAGCTGTTTTTT. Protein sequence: CASSLTSGPNTGELFF.

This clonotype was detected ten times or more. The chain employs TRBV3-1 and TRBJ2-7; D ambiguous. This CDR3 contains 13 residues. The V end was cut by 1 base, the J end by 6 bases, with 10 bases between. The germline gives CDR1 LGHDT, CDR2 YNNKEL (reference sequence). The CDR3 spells CASSQGWLLEQYF. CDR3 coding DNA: TGTGCCAGCAGCCAAGGTTGGCTCCTCGAGCAGTACTTC.

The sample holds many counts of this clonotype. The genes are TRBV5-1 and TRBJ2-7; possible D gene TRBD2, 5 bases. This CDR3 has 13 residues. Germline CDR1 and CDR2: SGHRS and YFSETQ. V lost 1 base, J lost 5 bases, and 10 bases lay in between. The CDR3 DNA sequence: TGCGCCAGCAGCTTGTCCCGGGGAAACGAGCAGTACTTC. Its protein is CASSLSRGNEQYF.

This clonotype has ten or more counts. The CDR3 reads CASSRPQGVEGYTF. CDR3 nucleotide sequence: TGTGCCAGCAGCCGCCCACAGGGGGTGGAAGGCTACACCTTC. The rearrangement links TRBV4-2 to TRBJ1-2, with 8 positions matching TRBD1. CDR3 length: 14 amino acids. V dropped 4 bases and J dropped 8; count of bases not matched to a gene: 9. CDR1 LGHNA and CDR2 YNFKEQ come from the germline V gene.

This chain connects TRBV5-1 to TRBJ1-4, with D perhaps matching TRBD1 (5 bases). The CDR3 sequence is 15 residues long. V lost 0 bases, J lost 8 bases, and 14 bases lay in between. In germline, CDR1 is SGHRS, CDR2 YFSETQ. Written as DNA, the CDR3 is TGCGCCAGCAGCTTGGCCGGGACCTCGGGCGAAAAACTGTTTTTT. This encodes CASSLAGTSGEKLFF.

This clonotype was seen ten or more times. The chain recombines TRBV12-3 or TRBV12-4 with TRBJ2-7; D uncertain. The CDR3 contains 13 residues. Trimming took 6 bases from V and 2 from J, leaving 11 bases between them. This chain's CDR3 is CASRPDSAYEQYF. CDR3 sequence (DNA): TGTGCCAGCAGACCAGATAGTGCCTACGAGCAGTACTTC.

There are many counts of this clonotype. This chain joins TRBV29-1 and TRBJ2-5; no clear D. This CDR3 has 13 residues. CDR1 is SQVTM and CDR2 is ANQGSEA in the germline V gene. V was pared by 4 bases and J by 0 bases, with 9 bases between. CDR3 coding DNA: TGCAGCGTTGGGGCGGTTGACCAAGAGACCCAGTACTTC. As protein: CSVGAVDQETQYF.

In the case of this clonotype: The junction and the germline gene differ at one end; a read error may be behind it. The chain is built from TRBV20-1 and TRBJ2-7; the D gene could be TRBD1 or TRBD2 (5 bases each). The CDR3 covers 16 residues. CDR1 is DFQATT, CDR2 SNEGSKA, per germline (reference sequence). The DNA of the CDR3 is TGCTGTGCTAGAGATTGGGGGTCGGCCGGCTCCTACGAGCAGTACTTC. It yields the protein CCARDWGSAGSYEQYF.

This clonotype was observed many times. CDR3 bases: TGTGCCAGCAGCAACGGGACAGGCTACGAGCAGTACTTC. Translated, it gives CASSNGTGYEQYF. V is TRBV21-1 and J is TRBJ2-7; no check of the table's D call, TRBD1, against the DNA was made. TRBV21-1 is given as a pseudogene. The CDR3 runs to 13 residues.

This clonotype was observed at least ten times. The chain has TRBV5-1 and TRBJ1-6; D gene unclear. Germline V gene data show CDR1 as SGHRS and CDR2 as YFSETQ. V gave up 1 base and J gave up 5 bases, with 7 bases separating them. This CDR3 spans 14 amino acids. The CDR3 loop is CASSLTGNNSPLHF. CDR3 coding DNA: TGCGCCAGCAGCTTGACGGGCAATAATTCACCCCTCCACTTT.

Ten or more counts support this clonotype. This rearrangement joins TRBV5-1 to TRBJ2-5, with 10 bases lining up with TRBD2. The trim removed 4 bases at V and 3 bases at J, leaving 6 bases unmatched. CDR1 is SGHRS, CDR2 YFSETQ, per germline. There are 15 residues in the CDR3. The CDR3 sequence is CASSRGLAEEETQYF. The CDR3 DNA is TGCGCCAGCAGCAGAGGACTAGCGGAGGAAGAGACCCAGTACTTC. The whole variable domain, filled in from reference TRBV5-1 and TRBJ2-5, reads KAGVTQTPRYLIKTRGQQVTLSCSPISGHRSVSWYQQTPGQGLQFLFEYFSETQRNKGNFPGRFSGRQFSNSRSEMNVSTLELGDSALYLCASSRGLAEEETQYFGPGTRLLVL.

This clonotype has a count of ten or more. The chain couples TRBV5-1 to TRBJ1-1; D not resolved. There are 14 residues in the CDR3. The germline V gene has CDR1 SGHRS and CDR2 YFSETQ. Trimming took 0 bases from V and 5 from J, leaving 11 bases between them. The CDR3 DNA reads TGCGCCAGCAGCTTGGATGGGGTGGGGACTGAAGCTTTCTTT. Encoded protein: CASSLDGVGTEAFF.

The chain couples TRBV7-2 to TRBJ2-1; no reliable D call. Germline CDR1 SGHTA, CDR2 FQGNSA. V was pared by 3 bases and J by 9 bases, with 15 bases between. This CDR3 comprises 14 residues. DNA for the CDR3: TGTGCCAGCAGCTTTGAGAGGATTTTTGGTGAGCAGTTCTTC. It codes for CASSFERIFGEQFF.

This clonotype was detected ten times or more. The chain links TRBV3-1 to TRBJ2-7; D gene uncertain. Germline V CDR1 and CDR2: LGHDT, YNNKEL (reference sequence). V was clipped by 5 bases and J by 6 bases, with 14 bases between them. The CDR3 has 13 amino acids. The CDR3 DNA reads TGTGCCAGCAGCTACTTCTTTGGATCCGAGCAGTACTTC. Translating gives CASSYFFGSEQYF.

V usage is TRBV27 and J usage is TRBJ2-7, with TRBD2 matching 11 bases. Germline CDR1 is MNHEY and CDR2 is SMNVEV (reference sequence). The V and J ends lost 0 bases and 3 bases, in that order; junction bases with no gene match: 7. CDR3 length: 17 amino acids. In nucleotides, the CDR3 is TGTGCCAGCAGTTTATCGATTTCCCTAGCGGGAGGCTACGAGCAGTACTTC. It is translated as CASSLSISLAGGYEQYF.

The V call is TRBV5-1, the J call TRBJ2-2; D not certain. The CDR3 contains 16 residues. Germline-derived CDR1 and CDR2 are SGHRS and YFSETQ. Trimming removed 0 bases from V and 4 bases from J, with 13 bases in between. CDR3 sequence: CASSLASSSITGELFF. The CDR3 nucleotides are TGCGCCAGCAGCTTGGCCTCTTCAAGTATCACCGGGGAGCTGTTTTTT. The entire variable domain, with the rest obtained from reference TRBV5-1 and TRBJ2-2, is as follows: KAGVTQTPRYLIKTRGQQVTLSCSPISGHRSVSWYQQTPGQGLQFLFEYFSETQRNKGNFPGRFSGRQFSNSRSEMNVSTLELGDSALYLCASSLASSSITGELFFGEGSRLTVL.

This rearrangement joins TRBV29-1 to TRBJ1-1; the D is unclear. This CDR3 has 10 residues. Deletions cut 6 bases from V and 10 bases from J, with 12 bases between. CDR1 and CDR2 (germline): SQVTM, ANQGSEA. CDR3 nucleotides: TGCAGCGTAACGTGGAAGGGAGCTTTCTTT. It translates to CSVTWKGAFF.

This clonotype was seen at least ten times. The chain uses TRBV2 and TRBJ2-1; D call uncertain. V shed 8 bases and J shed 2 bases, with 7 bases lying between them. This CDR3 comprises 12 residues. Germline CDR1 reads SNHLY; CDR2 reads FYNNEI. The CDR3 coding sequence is TGTGCCAGCCTCCCCACCTACAATGAGCAGTTCTTC. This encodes CASLPTYNEQFF.

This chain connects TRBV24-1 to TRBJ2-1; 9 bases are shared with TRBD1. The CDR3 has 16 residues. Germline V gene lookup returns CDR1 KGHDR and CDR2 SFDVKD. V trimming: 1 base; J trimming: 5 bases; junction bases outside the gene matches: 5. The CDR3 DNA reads TGTGCCACCAGTGATTTCGGGACAGGGCGGAACAATGAGCAGTTCTTC. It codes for CATSDFGTGRNNEQFF.

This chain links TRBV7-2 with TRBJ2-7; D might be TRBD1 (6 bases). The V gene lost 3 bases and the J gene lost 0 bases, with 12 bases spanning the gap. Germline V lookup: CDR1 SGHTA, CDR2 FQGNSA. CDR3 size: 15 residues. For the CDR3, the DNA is TGTGCCAGCAGCTTTCTGGGGGCCGGCTCCTACGAGCAGTACTTC. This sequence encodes CASSFLGAGSYEQYF.